This TCR beta chain was sequenced for a study of cytomegalovirus exposure and HLA in healthy donors. The table came from immunoSEQ multiplex PCR; TCRdb's copy has only in-frame clones and leaves some out. The sample yields 110,000 to 150,000 clones, about 94% seen once. The CDR3 length is 15 residues. Germline CDR1 KGHSH, CDR2 LQKENI. Deletions cut 2 bases from V and 0 bases from J, with 8 bases between. The source material was PBMCs. The V call is TRBV18, the J call TRBJ1-3; no firm D call. The clonotype originates from a man between 18 and 35 years old in good health and CMV-seropositive. CDR3 DNA: TGTGCCAGCTCACCAGGGCCCGACTCTGGAAACACCATATATTTT. It is translated as CASSPGPDSGNTIYF.